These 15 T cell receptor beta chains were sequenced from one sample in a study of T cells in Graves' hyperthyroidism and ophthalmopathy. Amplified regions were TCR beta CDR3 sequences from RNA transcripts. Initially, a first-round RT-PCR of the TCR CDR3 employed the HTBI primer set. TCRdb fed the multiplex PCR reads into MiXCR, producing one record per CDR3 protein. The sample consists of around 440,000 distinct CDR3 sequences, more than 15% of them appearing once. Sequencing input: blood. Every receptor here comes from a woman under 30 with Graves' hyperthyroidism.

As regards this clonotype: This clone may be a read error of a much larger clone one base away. DNA for the CDR3: TGTACCAGCAGTTTAGAGGGGGCATCAGATACGCAGTATTTT. Translated, it gives CTSSLEGASDTQYF. The rearrangement joins TRBV28 to TRBJ2-3, with 7 bases fitting TRBD1. CDR1 and CDR2 (germline): MDHEN, SYDVKM. The CDR3 contains 14 residues.

In nucleotides, the CDR3 is TGTGCCAGCAGCCAAGAGGGAGCGGTCGATCAGCCCCAGCATTTT. Translation: CASSQEGAVDQPQHF. The rearrangement links TRBV12-3 or TRBV12-4 to TRBJ1-5; D not certain. The germline V and J ends were trimmed by 6 bases and 5 bases, with 17 bases remaining between them. The CDR3 has 15 residues.

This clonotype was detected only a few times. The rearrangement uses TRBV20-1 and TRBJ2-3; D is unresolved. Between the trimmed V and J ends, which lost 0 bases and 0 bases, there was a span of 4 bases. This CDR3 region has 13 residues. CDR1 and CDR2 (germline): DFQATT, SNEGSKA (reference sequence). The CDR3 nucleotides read TGCAGTGCTAGAGAGTCGAGCACAGATACGCAGTATTTT. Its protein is CSARESSTDTQYF.

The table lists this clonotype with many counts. The CDR3 nucleotides read TGTGCCAGCATCGGGCCAGCAGGCACTGAAGCTTTCTTT. This translates into CASIGPAGTEAFF. This chain joins TRBV12-3 or TRBV12-4 and TRBJ1-1; D is ambiguous. The CDR3 totals 13 residues. The ends were cut back, 7 bases at V and 4 bases at J, with 13 bases in the middle.

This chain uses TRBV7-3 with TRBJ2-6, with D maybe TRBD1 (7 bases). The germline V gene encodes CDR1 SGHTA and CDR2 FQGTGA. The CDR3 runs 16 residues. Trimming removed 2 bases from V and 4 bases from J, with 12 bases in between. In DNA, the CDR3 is TGTGCCAGCAGCTTAGAGGGGGCGGGGGGGGCCAACGTCCTGACTTTC. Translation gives CASSLEGAGGANVLTF.

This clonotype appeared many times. The CDR3 loop is CASSQEGGTRELFF. CDR3 bases: TGTGCCAGCAGCCAAGAAGGGGGTACCCGGGAGCTGTTTTTT. This chain links TRBV3-1 with TRBJ2-2, with a weak D call TRBD1 (6 bases). The V gene's germline CDR1 is LGHDT and CDR2 YNNKEL (reference sequence). The CDR3 totals 14 residues. Trimming cost V 0 bases and J 9 bases, with 11 bases left between them.

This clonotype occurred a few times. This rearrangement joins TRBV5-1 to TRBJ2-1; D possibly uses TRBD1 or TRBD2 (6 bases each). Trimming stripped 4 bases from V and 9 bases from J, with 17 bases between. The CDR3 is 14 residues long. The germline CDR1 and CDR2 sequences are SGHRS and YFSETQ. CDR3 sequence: CASSLGRGRGEQFF. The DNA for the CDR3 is TGCGCCAGCAGCCTCGGACGGGGGCGGGGTGAGCAGTTCTTC.

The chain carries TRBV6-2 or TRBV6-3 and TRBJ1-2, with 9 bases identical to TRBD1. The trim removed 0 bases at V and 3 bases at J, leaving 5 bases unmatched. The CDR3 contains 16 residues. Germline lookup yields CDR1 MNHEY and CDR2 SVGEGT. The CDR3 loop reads CASSYSVTGGDYGYTF. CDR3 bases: TGTGCCAGCAGTTACTCTGTTACAGGGGGCGACTATGGCTACACCTTC.

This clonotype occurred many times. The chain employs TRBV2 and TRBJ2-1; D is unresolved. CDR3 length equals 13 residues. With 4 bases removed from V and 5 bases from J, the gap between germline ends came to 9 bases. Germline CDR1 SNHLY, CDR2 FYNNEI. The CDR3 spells CASSVRYDNEQFF. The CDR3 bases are TGTGCCAGCAGTGTTCGATACGACAATGAGCAGTTCTTC. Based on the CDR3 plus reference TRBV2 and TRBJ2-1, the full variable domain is EPEVTQTPSHQVTQMGQEVILRCVPISNHLYFYWYRQILGQKVEFLVSFYNNEISEKSEIFDDQFSVERPDGSNFTLKIRSTKLEDSAMYFCASSVRYDNEQFFGPGTRLTVL.

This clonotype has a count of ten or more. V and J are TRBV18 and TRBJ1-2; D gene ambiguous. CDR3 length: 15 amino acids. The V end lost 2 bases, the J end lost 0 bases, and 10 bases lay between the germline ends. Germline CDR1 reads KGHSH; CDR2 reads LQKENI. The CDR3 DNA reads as TGTGCCAGCTCACCAGGGTCGATCGCTAACTATGGCTACACCTTC. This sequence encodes CASSPGSIANYGYTF.

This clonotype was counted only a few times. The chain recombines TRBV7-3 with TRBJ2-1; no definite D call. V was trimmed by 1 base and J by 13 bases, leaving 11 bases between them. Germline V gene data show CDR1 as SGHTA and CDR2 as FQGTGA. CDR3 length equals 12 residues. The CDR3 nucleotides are TGTGCCAGCAGCTTAAACGGCCAGGTCCAGTTCTTC. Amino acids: CASSLNGQVQFF.

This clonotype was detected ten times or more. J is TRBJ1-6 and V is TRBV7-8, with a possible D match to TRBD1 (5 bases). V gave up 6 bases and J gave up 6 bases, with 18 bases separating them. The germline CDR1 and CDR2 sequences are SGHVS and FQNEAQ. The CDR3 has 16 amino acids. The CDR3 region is CASRPLGGVGNSPLHF. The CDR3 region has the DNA TGTGCCAGCAGACCCCTCGGGGGGGTGGGTAATTCACCCCTCCACTTT.

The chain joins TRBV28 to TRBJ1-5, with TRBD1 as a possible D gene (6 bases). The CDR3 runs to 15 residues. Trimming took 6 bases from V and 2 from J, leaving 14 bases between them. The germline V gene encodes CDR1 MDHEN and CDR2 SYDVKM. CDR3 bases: TGTGCCAGCAGGGGGTTGGGGGGCGGCAATCAGCCCCAGCATTTT. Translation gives CASRGLGGGNQPQHF.

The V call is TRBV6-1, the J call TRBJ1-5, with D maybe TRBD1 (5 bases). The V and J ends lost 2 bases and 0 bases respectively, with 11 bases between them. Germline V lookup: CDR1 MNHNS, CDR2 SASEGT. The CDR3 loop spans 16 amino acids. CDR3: CASSEKAGYSNQPQHF. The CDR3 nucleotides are TGTGCCAGCAGTGAAAAGGCAGGGTATAGCAATCAGCCCCAGCATTTT.

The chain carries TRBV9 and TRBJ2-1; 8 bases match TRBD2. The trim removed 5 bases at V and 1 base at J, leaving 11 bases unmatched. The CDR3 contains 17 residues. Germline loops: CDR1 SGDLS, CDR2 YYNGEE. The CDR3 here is CASSWGGLATSYNEQFF. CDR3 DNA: TGTGCCAGCAGTTGGGGAGGACTAGCTACTTCCTACAATGAGCAGTTCTTC.